This T cell receptor (beta chain) comes out of a study of CD8+ T cells in alopecia areata listed by TCRdb under 2018. Background on the whole study: To study T cell clonal expansion in alopecia areata, the researchers applied high-throughput TCRbeta sequencing to both the C3H/HeJ mouse model and human patients. In humans, TCRbeta sequencing was performed on scalp tissue and on sorted CD4+ and CD8+ peripheral blood T cells from healthy controls and from patients with patchy or totalis/universalis alopecia areata. RNA came from the PAXgene miRNA kit for fixed scalp, the miRNeasy kit for PBMCs, and the RNeasy kit for mouse skin. Scalp clonality was compared among normal scalp (n=4), patchy alopecia areata scalp (n=8), and alopecia totalis/universalis scalp (n=8). immunoSEQ multiplex PCR using 35 Vbeta forward primers and 13 Jbeta reverse primers was used to amplify TCRbeta CDR3 regions. General findings and caveats noted by the study authors: TCR sequences shared between patients were less clear than in mice, possibly partly because of HLA diversity in the patient population. Unlike mouse skin, where gammadelta T cells dominate, normal human skin contains resident alphabeta T cells that get sequenced too, which complicates analysis of the scalp TCR repertoire. Compared with normal scalp, lesional scalp, particularly in alopecia totalis/universalis, had higher clonality and more expanded CD8+ clones, which suggests antigenic drive.

The germline V gene provides CDR1 SGDLS and CDR2 YYNGEE. The CDR3, from cysteine to phenylalanine, totals 15 residues. Only the CDR3 DNA stays, 45 bases, in frame from base 1. The germline V end is reduced by 3 bases and the J end by 9 bases; junction bases left unmatched: 5. A word on this clone: Its binding antigen is unknown. No quality values exist for individual bases; no much larger clone is one base distant.

PBMCs were separated by density centrifugation and stained for CD3, CD4 and CD8, after which CD4+ and CD8+ T cells were sorted on a FACSAria. Scalp biopsies and blood samples were obtained from unaffected controls. The library was produced with the immunoSEQ multiplex PCR assay. RNA was extracted from all samples and reverse transcribed into cDNA, which served as template for TCR sequencing. First-strand cDNA was synthesized using SuperScript III with a 2:1 mix of oligo-dT and random hexamers. A synthetic immune receptor repertoire was used to measure amplification bias, and any remaining bias was corrected computationally. In the authors' own workflow: After raw reads were preprocessed to remove errors, the CDR3 was defined following IMGT conventions as running from the conserved cysteine to phenylalanine. To get clonality, Shannon entropy was normalized by log2 of the number of productive unique TCRs and the result was subtracted from 1. Whether scalp clones were CD4 or CD8 was inferred by matching scalp TCRbeta sequences against CD4 and CD8 repertoires sorted from blood. TCRdb took over this immuneACCESS table, retaining in-frame rearrangements with V and J assigned. Such tables are incomplete; in checked studies, under half of the missing clones stem from an unresolved V gene, and the remainder is unexplained. That table is the source of V, J and clone size, and D and trimming were worked out from the DNA. This sample has about 150,000 clones in its table, and approximately 56% of those were observed once. Of the sample, about 40% falls within the top ten clones.

This TCR derives from a human donor in good health. This chain is built from TRBV9 and TRBJ2-4; 14 bases in between match TRBD2. Source material: CD8+ T cells sorted from blood. CDR3 region: CASSAGLAGATIQYF. The DNA sequence is given as TGTGCCAGCAGCGCGGGACTAGCGGGAGCGACCATTCAGTACTTC.